The 27 T cell receptor beta chains in this list originate from one sample, sequenced in a study of cytomegalovirus exposure and HLA in healthy donors. PCR involved 60 Vbeta and 13 Jbeta primers. Libraries were prepared by immunoSEQ multiplex PCR; TCRdb keeps only in-frame clonotypes and omits some of them. The table shows 150,000 to 200,000 clones, with over 80% occurring only once. The specimen was PBMCs. Source of these receptors: a woman aged 18-30 years in good health and CMV-seronegative.

Concerning this clone: The junction departs from germline at one end; a sequencing error may be responsible. The CDR3 here is CASSLGTGGLTFPVF. The CDR3 nucleotides are TGTGCCAGCAGCTTAGGGACAGGGGGCCTCACATTCCCCGTCTTC. The rearrangement uses TRBV7-9 and TRBJ2-1; 11 bases match TRBD1. Germline lookup yields CDR1 SEHNR and CDR2 FQNEAQ (reference sequence). This CDR3 comprises 15 residues. The full variable domain, its missing parts supplied by reference TRBV7-9 and TRBJ2-1, is DTGVSQNPRHKITKRGQNVTFRCDPISEHNRLYWYRQTLGQGPEFLTYFQNEAQLEKSRLLSDRFSAERPKGSFSTLEIQRTEQGDSAMYLCASSLGTGGLTFPVFGPGTRLTVL.

This chain connects TRBV28 to TRBJ2-3, with TRBD2 as a possible D gene (6 bases). Trimming took off 5 bases at V and 2 bases at J, with 17 bases between the two ends. CDR1 and CDR2 from the germline V gene are MDHEN and SYDVKM. This CDR3 is 16 amino acids long. The CDR3 DNA sequence: TGTGCCAGCAGTCGCGGGACTGCCCTTGACACAGATACGCAGTATTTT. Translating gives CASSRGTALDTDTQYF.

The J gene is TRBJ2-3, the V gene TRBV6-6; 8 nucleotides agree with TRBD1. Germline V CDR1 and CDR2: MNHNY, SVGAGI (reference sequence). The CDR3 runs to 15 residues. V dropped 8 bases and J dropped 3; count of bases not matched to a gene: 10. The CDR3 nucleotides are TGTGCCAGCGGCAACCAGGGGGCGGGAACAGATACGCAGTATTTT. Its translation is CASGNQGAGTDTQYF.

The J gene is TRBJ2-3, the V gene TRBV7-8; 10 bases align to TRBD1. Unmatched junction bases numbered 15, after V lost 5 bases and J lost 4 bases. Germline V gene lookup returns CDR1 SGHVS and CDR2 FQNEAQ. The CDR3 spans 18 residues. CDR3 residues: CASSKLMTVGTGADTQYF. CDR3 sequence (DNA): TGTGCCAGCAGCAAGCTTATGACCGTCGGGACAGGGGCAGATACGCAGTATTTT.

The sample holds one count of this clone. V usage is TRBV5-1 and J usage is TRBJ1-2, with D possibly being TRBD1 (5 bases). Germline CDR1 reads SGHRS; CDR2 reads YFSETQ. V lost 2 bases to trimming and J lost 3 bases, with 17 bases between them. The length of the CDR3 is 16 residues. CDR3 region: CASSFGGGSKDYGYTF. CDR3 in DNA: TGCGCCAGCAGCTTCGGGGGGGGTAGTAAGGACTATGGCTACACCTTC. Full variable domain (missing parts from reference TRBV5-1 and TRBJ1-2): KAGVTQTPRYLIKTRGQQVTLSCSPISGHRSVSWYQQTPGQGLQFLFEYFSETQRNKGNFPGRFSGRQFSNSRSEMNVSTLELGDSALYLCASSFGGGSKDYGYTFGSGTRLTVV.

The V and J genes are TRBV5-1 and TRBJ1-1, with 8 nucleotides matching TRBD1. The CDR3 has 14 amino acids. CDR1 SGHRS and CDR2 YFSETQ come from the germline V gene. V was pared by 4 bases and J by 1 base, with 3 bases of the junction left unmatched. The CDR3 DNA reads as TGCGCCAGCAGCCCTGACAGGGGGAACACTGAAGCTTTCTTT. Amino acid sequence: CASSPDRGNTEAFF.

This chain links TRBV7-2 with TRBJ2-7; D possibly corresponds to TRBD1 (5 bases). CDR1 is SGHTA, CDR2 FQGNSA, per germline. V was trimmed by 5 bases and J by 1 base, leaving 15 bases between them. This CDR3 spans 15 amino acids. CDR3 DNA: TGTGCCAGCAGCCCTGCGTCAGGGCGGTCCTACGAGCAGTACTTC. Translating it yields CASSPASGRSYEQYF.

The chain links TRBV7-9 to TRBJ1-1; no reliable D call. The CDR3 consists of 13 residues. The germline V and J ends were trimmed by 5 bases and 0 bases, with 7 bases remaining between them. Germline V gene data show CDR1 as SEHNR and CDR2 as FQNEAQ (reference sequence). In DNA, the CDR3 is TGTGCCAGCAGCCCCACTATGAACACTGAAGCTTTCTTT. Translating it yields CASSPTMNTEAFF.

This clone occurred once. J is TRBJ2-1 and V is TRBV4-1, with 8 bases lining up with TRBD2. The ends lost 4 bases at V and 10 bases at J; junction bases unmatched: 6. This CDR3 region has 13 residues. Germline V gives CDR1 MGHRA, CDR2 YSYEKL. DNA of the CDR3: TGCGCCAGCAGCCTCGGGGGGGTGGAGGAGCAGTTCTTC. It translates to CASSLGGVEEQFF.

The rearrangement joins TRBV2 to TRBJ1-2; D remains ambiguous. This CDR3 has 13 amino acids. Germline V lookup: CDR1 SNHLY, CDR2 FYNNEI. V lost 6 bases and J lost 8, with 16 bases in between. The CDR3 sequence: CASSRVPRIGYTF. CDR3 DNA: TGTGCCAGCAGCCGGGTTCCGAGAATCGGCTACACCTTC.

Only a few counts were recorded for this clone. The gene calls are TRBV5-1 and TRBJ2-7, with unresolved D. Germline lookup yields CDR1 SGHRS and CDR2 YFSETQ. The CDR3 is made up of 13 amino acids. Trimming took off 0 bases at V and 3 bases at J, with 7 bases between the two ends. The chain's CDR3 is CASSLGQIYEQYF. DNA for the CDR3: TGCGCCAGCAGCTTGGGGCAGATCTACGAGCAGTACTTC.

About this clone: An end of the junction does not agree with germline; a read error may underlie this. This sample also contains other DNA sequences that code for the same CDR3. V gene TRBV27 combines with J gene TRBJ2-7, with TRBD1 matching 8 bases. The germline CDR1 and CDR2 sequences are MNHEY and SMNVEV (reference sequence). CDR3 length: 16 residues. CDR3 residues: CASSLSLTGDEYEQYF. The CDR3 DNA follows: TGTGCCAGCAGCTTATCTTTGACAGGGGATGAGTACGAGCAGTACTTC.

The chain combines TRBV30 with TRBJ1-2; D unresolved. CDR3 length: 13 residues. Trimming took off 0 bases at V and 8 bases at J, with 13 bases between the two ends. Germline V CDR1 and CDR2: GTSNPN, SVGIG (reference sequence). The DNA for the CDR3 is TGTGCCTGGAGTGTACGGTCCCCGGGGGGCTACACCTTC. Protein: CAWSVRSPGGYTF.

The rearrangement links TRBV27 to TRBJ1-1; 7 bases map to TRBD1. CDR3 length: 18 residues. Germline V gene lookup returns CDR1 MNHEY and CDR2 SMNVEV (reference sequence). With 5 bases clipped from V and 5 bases from J, the junction kept 20 bases outside the gene matches. In nucleotides, the CDR3 is TGTGCCAGCAGTCCACGATGGGGGGCGACAGGGAGTAGTACTGAAGCTTTCTTT. Translation: CASSPRWGATGSSTEAFF.

The CDR3 region is CASNEYEQFF. As DNA, the CDR3 is TGTGCCAGCAACGAGTATGAGCAGTTCTTC. V usage is TRBV2 and J usage is TRBJ2-1, with D uncertain. The CDR3 sequence is 10 residues long. V was clipped by 7 bases and J by 8 bases, with 6 bases between them. The germline V gene has CDR1 SNHLY and CDR2 FYNNEI. The variable domain in full, completed from reference TRBV2 and TRBJ2-1, reads EPEVTQTPSHQVTQMGQEVILRCVPISNHLYFYWYRQILGQKVEFLVSFYNNEISEKSEIFDDQFSVERPDGSNFTLKIRSTKLEDSAMYFCASNEYEQFFGPGTRLTVL.

V usage is TRBV5-1 and J usage is TRBJ1-2; a weak D match, TRBD1 (6 bases). CDR1 is SGHRS, CDR2 YFSETQ, per germline. The CDR3 extends over 15 amino acids. V was pared by 2 bases and J by 0 bases, with 11 bases between. CDR3 residues: CASSLTGLSNYGYTF. The CDR3 coding sequence is TGCGCCAGCAGCTTAACAGGGCTATCTAACTATGGCTACACCTTC.

The V gene is TRBV2, the J gene TRBJ1-6; a weak D match, TRBD1 (6 bases). The germline gives CDR1 SNHLY, CDR2 FYNNEI. This CDR3 has 15 residues. V gave up 10 bases and J gave up 0 bases, with 13 bases separating them. Here the CDR3 reads CATSQGLSYNSPLHF. Written as DNA, the CDR3 is TGTGCCACCTCACAGGGCCTCTCCTATAATTCACCCCTCCACTTT.

V and J are TRBV6-5 and TRBJ2-7; D possibly corresponds to TRBD1 (6 bases). The CDR3 has 14 amino acids. Germline V lookup: CDR1 MNHEY, CDR2 SVGAGI. V was clipped by 6 bases and J by 2 bases, with 14 bases between them. CDR3 nucleotides: TGTGCCAGCAGGGAACAGACAGGAGCCTACGAGCAGTACTTC. This sequence encodes CASREQTGAYEQYF.

The CDR3: CASSSGGQGGTDTQYF. DNA for the CDR3: TGTGCCAGCAGCTCAGGCGGACAGGGAGGGACAGATACGCAGTATTTT. V and J are TRBV11-3 and TRBJ2-3, with a tentative D call TRBD1 (8 bases). The CDR3 has 16 residues. V was pared by 4 bases and J by 3 bases, with 17 bases between. The germline gives CDR1 SGHNT, CDR2 YENEEA.

V gene TRBV19 combines with J gene TRBJ1-5; D might be TRBD1 (5 bases). Germline V gives CDR1 LNHDA, CDR2 SQIVND (reference sequence). The CDR3 has 12 residues. Trimming stripped 4 bases from V and 15 bases from J, with 16 bases between. In nucleotides, the CDR3 is TGTGCCAGTAGTACCCTCCGACAGTCAAGGCATTTT. Protein sequence: CASSTLRQSRHF.

The chain combines TRBV6-5 with TRBJ2-7; perhaps TRBD1 as D (6 bases). Germline CDR1 and CDR2: MNHEY and SVGAGI. The CDR3 sequence is 14 residues long. The V gene lost 5 bases and the J gene lost 5 bases, with 16 bases spanning the gap. CDR3 in DNA: TGTGCCAGCAGTGAGAGGGGCAGGGGTAACGAGCAGTACTTC. This translates into CASSERGRGNEQYF.

V and J are TRBV10-3 and TRBJ2-1; 12 nucleotides agree with TRBD1. Germline-derived CDR1 and CDR2 are ENHRY and SYGVKD. V shed 8 bases, J shed 9 bases, and the junction held 5 bases outside the gene matches. This CDR3 contains 13 residues. CDR3 bases: TGTGCCATCGCCGGGACAGGGGGCGGTGAGCAGTTCTTC. Its protein product is CAIAGTGGGEQFF.

The chain employs TRBV20-1 and TRBJ2-7, with 8 nucleotides matching TRBD2. This CDR3 is 11 amino acids long. The V and J ends lost 5 bases and 6 bases, in that order; junction bases with no gene match: 3. Germline V gene lookup returns CDR1 DFQATT and CDR2 SNEGSKA (reference sequence). CDR3 bases: TGCAGTGCTCAACGGGGGGGCGAGCAGTACTTC. This codes for CSAQRGGEQYF.

The rearrangement joins TRBV6-5 to TRBJ1-2; D ambiguous. Germline loops: CDR1 MNHEY, CDR2 SVGAGI. Trimming left V 0 bases short and J 4 bases short, with 12 bases between. CDR3 size: 15 residues. CDR3 nucleotide sequence: TGTGCCAGCAGTTACTCGACCAAAGCGGGCTATGGCTACACCTTC. Amino acid sequence: CASSYSTKAGYGYTF.

This chain links TRBV19 with TRBJ1-5; 9 positions agree with TRBD1. CDR1 and CDR2 (germline): LNHDA, SQIVND (reference sequence). The V segment lost 5 bases and the J segment 4 bases; nucleotides outside the gene matches: 6. The CDR3 totals 15 residues. This CDR3 is CASSVTDRGNQPQHF. As DNA, the CDR3 is TGTGCCAGTAGTGTGACAGACAGGGGGAATCAGCCCCAGCATTTT.

This chain uses TRBV7-2 with TRBJ1-5; D is unresolved. In germline, CDR1 is SGHTA, CDR2 FQGNSA. V lost 2 bases and J lost 4, with 6 bases in between. The CDR3 is made up of 13 amino acids. In DNA form, the CDR3 reads TGTGCCAGCAGCTTAAGCAGGAATCAGCCCCAGCATTTT. It encodes CASSLSRNQPQHF.

CDR3 sequence (DNA): TGCAGCGTTGAACCCCGAGGGGTCCGGACAGGGGCGCAGAATGAGCAGTTCTTC. Translating gives CSVEPRGVRTGAQNEQFF. The V gene is TRBV29-1, the J gene TRBJ2-1, with 9 nucleotides matching TRBD1. Losses at the gene ends were 2 bases for V and 7 bases for J; bases not matched to a gene: 18. The CDR3 covers 18 residues. Germline CDR1 SQVTM, CDR2 ANQGSEA.